Listed here is a single T cell receptor (beta chain). Antigen specificity is unknown. Selected positively for CCR7 and CD45RO-negative, naive CD8 cells excluded terminally differentiated effector memory CD45RA+ cells. All donors were Caucasian adults living in Nashville, Tennessee. The record originates from a study of shared clonotypes between healthy human individuals. Study-wide points: The expectation was that sequencing depth would affect clonotype sharing among donors.

The J segment lost 1 base and the V segment lost 3 bases, leaving 14 bases of the junction unmatched. The CDR3 has 19 residues. Germline V gives CDR1 SGDLS, CDR2 YYNGEE. The assay used deep level. Produced via immunoSEQ multiplex PCR; TCRdb's table is partial and in-frame only. The table shows about 680,000 clones, with roughly nine tenths occurring only once. This chain links TRBV9 with TRBJ2-4; 9 bases match TRBD2. Sequenced input: naive CD8+ T cells sorted from blood. The source of this sequence is a man aged 25-40 years in good health. CDR3 loop: CASSAAGGPGSSAKNIQYF. The CDR3 DNA sequence: TGTGCCAGCAGCGCAGCGGGAGGCCCAGGATCGAGTGCCAAAAACATTCAGTACTTC.